The 5 T cell receptor beta chains listed next were all sequenced from one sample in a study of beta chain features in type 1 diabetes. What was sequenced were expressed TCRB transcripts, since all of the isolated RNA had been reverse transcribed. Method: immunoSEQ multiplex PCR; TCRdb's copy keeps in-frame clones and lacks some. This table holds approximately 140,000 clones, about a tenth found once. The specimen sequenced was central memory CD4+ T cells from blood. The receptors originated from a woman aged 40 to 50 in good health.

This clone turned up a few times. The V call is TRBV5-1, the J call TRBJ2-7, with D perhaps TRBD2 (5 bases). The V and J ends lost 4 bases and 5 bases respectively, with 22 bases between them. This CDR3 contains 16 residues. CDR1 is SGHRS, CDR2 YFSETQ, per germline. The CDR3 sequence: CASSPLSGLSANEQYF. The CDR3, as DNA: TGCGCCAGCAGCCCTCTATCGGGGTTATCGGCAAACGAGCAGTACTTC.

The V and J genes are TRBV10-3 and TRBJ1-5; D call uncertain. The V and J ends lost 3 bases and 0 bases respectively, with 3 bases between them. The CDR3 is made up of 13 amino acids. The germline V gene has CDR1 ENHRY and CDR2 SYGVKD. CDR3 region: CAISEYSNQPQHF. CDR3 DNA sequence: TGTGCCATCAGTGAATATAGCAATCAGCCCCAGCATTTT.

The gene calls are TRBV5-1 and TRBJ1-2; 10 bases align to TRBD1. J lost 8 bases, V lost 0 bases, and 7 bases had no gene match. The germline V gene has CDR1 SGHRS and CDR2 YFSETQ. CDR3 length: 15 residues. This CDR3 reads CASSLAATGGRGYTF. In DNA, the CDR3 is TGCGCCAGCAGCTTGGCCGCGACAGGGGGCCGAGGCTACACCTTC.

This clone was found many times. The chain has TRBV4-1 and TRBJ1-1; a possible D gene is TRBD1 (6 bases). V was clipped by 1 base and J by 10 bases, with 16 bases between them. CDR1 is MGHRA and CDR2 is YSYEKL in the germline V gene. The CDR3 is 14 residues long. The DNA for the CDR3 is TGCGCCAGCAGCCAAGGGACAGTGACACTTTCAGCTTTCTTT. It encodes CASSQGTVTLSAFF.

This clone appeared a single time. The chain uses TRBV29-1 and TRBJ2-5; 12 bases are a match to TRBD2. V lost 3 bases and J lost 7; bases outside the gene matches: 12. Germline CDR1 SQVTM, CDR2 ANQGSEA. The CDR3 runs 16 residues. The chain's CDR3 is CSVDRLAGAPRGTQYF. DNA of the CDR3: TGCAGCGTTGATCGACTAGCGGGGGCCCCCCGCGGGACCCAGTACTTC.